A selection of T cell receptor beta chains follows, all from one sample in a study of cytomegalovirus exposure and HLA in healthy donors. Here immunoSEQ multiplex PCR was the method, and the copy in TCRdb shows in-frame clones only, minus some. This sample has about 120,000 clones, with approximately 88% found just once. What was sequenced was PBMCs. The receptor set was obtained from a man younger than 35 in good health and CMV-seronegative. Each CDR3 is given with its conserved first and last residue.

v_call cdr3_aa
TRBV5-4 CASSQRLAGESEQYF
TRBV1 CTSSQKGLELYEQYF
TRBV6-6 CASTLDAMLNTEAFF
TRBV6-5 CASKGQGRHEQYF
TRBV28 CASSTRAIKSSRGQPQHF
TRBV5-6 CASSWRDSEETQYF
TRBV10-2 CASSEQHFSGNTIYF
TRBV5-6 CASSSAAVYNEQFF
TRBV7-2 CASSQGGTTNEKLFF
TRBV18 CASSPRNSENTEAFF
TRBV27 CASSLTAVQTKNTEAFF
TRBV7-2 CASSVRSGQGTGELFF
TRBV10-3 CAITATGGESGELFF
TRBV4-1 CASSQDQRRLVPGELFF
TRBV13 CASSPETGLAGGRSSYNEQFF
TRBV6-5 CASSYSQGSYEQYF
TRBV28 CASSLSGHTEAFF
TRBV2 CASTKNVGQGRNTIYF
TRBV7-6 CASSIGTSGGSYNEQFF
TRBV11-3 CASSLLTTGGHNEQFF
TRBV5-1 CASSGQGSLIQYF
TRBV28 CASSLRGGYNQPQHF
TRBV7-2 CASSLAKQGTEAFF
TRBV6-5 CASRLTGEIHEQYF
TRBV7-9 CASSQGLASTDTQYF
TRBV28 CASSPTLGLGNTEAFF